These 27 T cell receptor beta chains originate from one sample sequenced in a study of tissue T cells after allogeneic stem cell transplantation. TCRdb's copy holds only in-frame clones and misses some; the assay was immunoSEQ multiplex PCR. Altogether several thousand clones are present, roughly 70% being singletons, with the ten largest covering 5%. Adult allogeneic hematopoietic cell transplant recipients with steroid-refractory graft-versus-host disease were prospectively enrolled for research autopsy. The sample here was left colon tissue, taken at autopsy. These receptors all stem from a male patient aged 60 or older with steroid-refractory graft-versus-host disease after an allogeneic stem cell transplant. Some T cells could come from the graft donor.

This clone occurred a few times. V and J are TRBV5-1 and TRBJ1-1; possible D gene TRBD1, 6 bases. Trimming left V 3 bases short and J 4 bases short, with 16 bases between. The CDR3 is 15 residues long. CDR1 is SGHRS, CDR2 YFSETQ, per germline. This chain's CDR3 is CASSSPGAQVTEAFF. The CDR3 DNA reads TGCGCCAGCAGCTCCCCAGGGGCGCAGGTCACTGAAGCTTTCTTT.

This clone was seen only once. The chain recombines TRBV28 with TRBJ1-1; D possibly corresponds to TRBD1 (5 bases). The V end lost 2 bases, the J end lost 3 bases, and 16 bases lay between the germline ends. From germline, CDR1 is MDHEN and CDR2 SYDVKM. The CDR3 has 16 amino acids. This CDR3 is CASSLGDAGGYTEAFF. The CDR3 coding sequence is TGTGCCAGCAGTTTAGGCGACGCTGGGGGTTACACTGAAGCTTTCTTT.

The genes are TRBV19 and TRBJ2-7; the match to TRBD1 covers 10 bases. The CDR3 is 14 residues long. Germline V CDR1 and CDR2: LNHDA, SQIVND (reference sequence). The V gene end was trimmed by 5 bases and the J gene end by 2 bases; junction bases not matched to a gene: 3. For the CDR3, the DNA is TGTGCCAGTAGTGTTGGACAGGGGGCCTACGAGCAGTACTTC. Amino acid sequence: CASSVGQGAYEQYF.

In this sample, this clone turned up a few times. The chain combines TRBV4-1 with TRBJ1-5, with D unclear. V lost 0 bases, J lost 7 bases, and 7 bases lay in between. This CDR3 spans 13 amino acids. The V gene's germline CDR1 is MGHRA and CDR2 YSYEKL. The CDR3 reads CASSQDLEQPQHF. CDR3 DNA: TGCGCCAGCAGCCAAGATCTAGAACAGCCCCAGCATTTT.

Note on this clone: One end of the junction varies from germline; a read error may be responsible. The V call is TRBV15, the J call TRBJ2-3; D is unclear. The germline V gene encodes CDR1 LNHNV and CDR2 YYDKDF (reference sequence). The CDR3 is 13 amino acids. Here the CDR3 reads CATGRPSTDTQYF. In DNA, the CDR3 is TGTGCCACCGGCAGACCGAGCACAGATACGCAGTATTTT.

This chain links TRBV6-5 with TRBJ1-4; D remains unclear. Trimming took off 2 bases at V and 2 bases at J, with 12 bases between the two ends. Germline values: CDR1 MNHEY, CDR2 SVGAGI. The CDR3 is 16 amino acids. The CDR3 here is CASSYRDSATNEKLFF. CDR3 DNA sequence: TGTGCCAGCAGTTACAGGGATAGCGCGACTAATGAAAAACTGTTTTTT.

This clone appeared a single time. This chain joins TRBV27 and TRBJ2-7; D ambiguous. V lost 8 bases and J 0 bases, leaving 2 bases between the germline ends. Germline loops: CDR1 MNHEY, CDR2 SMNVEV (reference sequence). CDR3 size: 10 residues. Written as DNA, the CDR3 is TGTGCCAGCCCCTCCTACGAGCAGTACTTC. Amino acid sequence: CASPSYEQYF.

This CDR3 is CASSSKTGTQEADTQYF. The CDR3 DNA reads as TGTGCCAGCAGCTCAAAAACCGGGACCCAAGAAGCAGATACGCAGTATTTT. The rearrangement joins TRBV13 to TRBJ2-3; D may correspond to TRBD1 or TRBD2 (5 bases each). V lost 4 bases and J 4 bases, leaving 21 bases between the germline ends. Germline CDR1 is PRHDT and CDR2 is FYEKMQ (reference sequence). This CDR3 contains 17 residues.

This clone came up a few times. This chain links TRBV7-2 with TRBJ1-2; 7 bases fit TRBD1. Germline CDR1 is SGHTA and CDR2 is FQGNSA. CDR3 length equals 14 residues. V shed 1 base, J shed 8 bases, and the junction held 7 bases outside the gene matches. The CDR3 nucleotides are TGTGCCAGCAGCTTAGTGCACAGGGGTGGCGGCTACACCTTC. This translates into CASSLVHRGGGYTF.

This sequence joins TRBV2 and TRBJ2-3; 9 positions agree with TRBD1. The length of the CDR3 is 14 residues. The ends lost 6 bases at V and 3 bases at J; junction bases unmatched: 4. CDR1 is SNHLY and CDR2 is FYNNEI in the germline V gene. CDR3 nucleotide sequence: TGTGCCAGCAGGGACAGGGGTCGGACAGATACGCAGTATTTT. Translation: CASRDRGRTDTQYF.

J is TRBJ1-1 and V is TRBV3-1 (or the pseudogene TRBV3-2); D is unresolved. This CDR3 is built from 13 residues. Trimming left V 2 bases short and J 9 bases short, with 13 bases between. In germline, CDR1 is LGHDT, CDR2 YNNKEL (reference sequence). CDR3 DNA sequence: TGTGCCAGCAGCCAAAATTGGGCGCAGCAAGCTTTCTTT. It encodes CASSQNWAQQAFF.

The chain uses TRBV4-1 and TRBJ2-7; 14 bases fit TRBD2. With V trimmed by 1 base and J by 5 bases, 7 bases remained unmatched. This CDR3 has 17 amino acids. From germline, CDR1 is MGHRA and CDR2 YSYEKL. This CDR3 is CASSQVVTSGGVHEQYF. The CDR3 bases are TGCGCCAGCAGCCAAGTCGTGACTAGCGGGGGGGTCCACGAGCAGTACTTC.

Turning to this clone: This sample includes further DNA sequences coding for the same CDR3. The chain combines TRBV2 with TRBJ1-5; D is uncertain. The CDR3 length is 12 residues. CDR1 SNHLY and CDR2 FYNNEI come from the germline V gene. The V and J ends lost 3 bases and 3 bases respectively, with 3 bases between them. The CDR3 DNA follows: TGTGCCAGCAGTGAGCCCAATCAGCCCCAGCATTTT. This gives the protein CASSEPNQPQHF.

The CDR3 nucleotides read TGCGCCAGCAGCCCCATCGGGGTAGAGACCCAGTACTTC. Translating gives CASSPIGVETQYF. This chain connects TRBV5-1 to TRBJ2-5, with D perhaps matching TRBD2 (5 bases). Trimming removed 4 bases from V and 4 bases from J, with 11 bases in between. The CDR3 is 13 residues long. Looked up from germline, CDR1 is SGHRS and CDR2 is YFSETQ. Using reference TRBV5-1 and TRBJ2-5 for the parts outside the CDR3, the full variable domain is KAGVTQTPRYLIKTRGQQVTLSCSPISGHRSVSWYQQTPGQGLQFLFEYFSETQRNKGNFPGRFSGRQFSNSRSEMNVSTLELGDSALYLCASSPIGVETQYFGPGTRLLVL.

The gene calls are TRBV30 and TRBJ2-7, with TRBD2 identical over 7 bases. Trimming took 5 bases from V and 7 from J; bases not matched to a gene: 11. This CDR3 contains 13 residues. Looked up from germline, CDR1 is GTSNPN and CDR2 is SVGIG (reference sequence). The CDR3 region is CAWGPWGGREQYF. The CDR3 DNA reads TGTGCCTGGGGCCCGTGGGGGGGGAGGGAGCAGTACTTC.

This rearrangement joins TRBV2 to TRBJ2-3; 7 nucleotides agree with TRBD2. V was pared by 6 bases and J by 0 bases, with 3 bases of the junction left unmatched. The CDR3 loop spans 14 amino acids. CDR1 is SNHLY and CDR2 is FYNNEI in the germline V gene. CDR3 coding DNA: TGTGCCAGCAGGGGAGGGGTAAGCACAGATACGCAGTATTTT. It encodes CASRGGVSTDTQYF. The full variable domain, its missing parts supplied by reference TRBV2 and TRBJ2-3, is EPEVTQTPSHQVTQMGQEVILRCVPISNHLYFYWYRQILGQKVEFLVSFYNNEISEKSEIFDDQFSVERPDGSNFTLKIRSTKLEDSAMYFCASRGGVSTDTQYFGPGTRLTVL.

The chain combines TRBV28 with TRBJ2-1; D is possibly TRBD1 (5 bases). There are 17 residues in the CDR3. Germline V gene sequence: CDR1 MDHEN, CDR2 SYDVKM. Trimming stripped 6 bases from V and 1 base from J, with 19 bases between. For the CDR3, the DNA is TGTGCCAGCAGCTCCAGAGTGGGGCTTAGGTCCTACAATGAGCAGTTCTTC. Amino acid sequence: CASSSRVGLRSYNEQFF.

The sample holds one count of this clone. The chain is built from TRBV10-1 and TRBJ2-3; a weak D match, TRBD2 (6 bases). The CDR3 extends over 14 amino acids. The V gene's germline CDR1 is WNHNN and CDR2 SYGVQD (reference sequence). Between the trimmed V and J ends, which lost 10 bases and 2 bases, there was a span of 16 bases. CDR3 nucleotides: TGCGCCACGTCGGGGGACCACCCCACAGATACGCAGTATTTT. This encodes CATSGDHPTDTQYF.

The rearrangement links TRBV7-8 to TRBJ2-3; 8 bases align to TRBD2. CDR1 and CDR2 from the germline V gene are SGHVS and FQNEAQ. The CDR3 loop spans 16 amino acids. V was pared by 3 bases and J by 2 bases, with 7 bases of the junction left unmatched. The CDR3 here is CASSFRTGGDTDTQYF. In DNA form, the CDR3 reads TGTGCCAGCAGCTTCCGGACGGGGGGGGACACAGATACGCAGTATTTT.

This clone was counted only a few times. The V gene is TRBV2, the J gene TRBJ1-2, with D unclear. This CDR3 is 16 amino acids long. Germline V lookup: CDR1 SNHLY, CDR2 FYNNEI. Trimming stripped 2 bases from V and 4 bases from J, with 17 bases between. The CDR3 DNA reads TGTGCCAGCAGTGAACAAGGTCAGCCGTTCCTCTATGGCTACACCTTC. Encoded protein: CASSEQGQPFLYGYTF.

This rearrangement joins TRBV28 to TRBJ1-2; 7 nucleotides agree with TRBD1. Unmatched junction bases numbered 6, after V lost 2 bases and J lost 6 bases. Germline lookup yields CDR1 MDHEN and CDR2 SYDVKM. The CDR3 loop spans 14 amino acids. The CDR3, as DNA: TGTGCCAGCAGTTTAAGCAGGGGGAGCCATGGCTACACCTTC. This translates into CASSLSRGSHGYTF.

This chain joins TRBV6-2 or TRBV6-3 and TRBJ1-1; a weak D match, TRBD1 (5 bases). Trimming took off 4 bases at V and 6 bases at J, with 9 bases between the two ends. The CDR3 contains 12 residues. Germline-derived CDR1 and CDR2 are MNHEY and SVGEGT. The CDR3 loop reads CASSWGDAEAFF. For the CDR3, the DNA is TGTGCCAGCAGTTGGGGGGACGCTGAAGCTTTCTTT.

This chain uses TRBV14 with TRBJ2-7; TRBD1 matches 11 bases. V lost 2 bases to trimming and J lost 4 bases; unmatched junction nucleotides: 4. This CDR3 has 15 amino acids. Per germline, CDR1 SGHDN and CDR2 FVKESK. This CDR3 is CASSQSDRGLYEQYF. CDR3 in DNA: TGTGCCAGCAGCCAATCGGACAGGGGGCTTTACGAGCAGTACTTC.

The chain is built from TRBV4-3 and TRBJ2-5; D is unresolved. The CDR3 sequence is 15 residues long. CDR1 is LGHNA, CDR2 YSLEER, per germline. V was clipped by 3 bases and J by 1 base, with 12 bases between them. The CDR3 loop reads CASSHDRTGQETQYF. Written as DNA, the CDR3 is TGCGCCAGCAGCCACGATAGGACGGGCCAAGAGACCCAGTACTTC.

This clone has more than one count but fewer than ten. The chain's CDR3 is CASSSPTGAVGEKLFF. DNA for the CDR3: TGTGCCAGCAGCTCACCGACAGGGGCCGTCGGGGAAAAACTGTTTTTT. This rearrangement joins TRBV7-9 to TRBJ1-4; 8 nucleotides match TRBD1. This CDR3 is built from 16 residues. CDR1 is SEHNR and CDR2 is FQNEAQ in the germline V gene (reference sequence). Trimming at V came to 4 bases and at J to 8 bases, leaving 12 bases not matched to a gene.

This clone appeared a single time. The chain is built from TRBV15 and TRBJ2-3; TRBD1 or TRBD2 may be the D gene (5 bases each). Per germline, CDR1 LNHNV and CDR2 YYDKDF (reference sequence). Between the trimmed V and J ends, which lost 0 bases and 1 base, there was a span of 14 bases. The CDR3 extends over 17 amino acids. The CDR3 region has the DNA TGTGCCACCAGCAGAGATACGGCAGGGAGCGGCACAGATACGCAGTATTTT. Translating gives CATSRDTAGSGTDTQYF. The full variable domain, completed using reference TRBV15 and TRBJ2-3, is DAMVIQNPRYQVTQFGKPVTLSCSQTLNHNVMYWYQQKSSQAPKLLFHYYDKDFNNEADTPDNFQSRRPNTSFCFLDIRSPGLGDTAMYLCATSRDTAGSGTDTQYFGPGTRLTVL.

This clone was detected only once. The gene calls are TRBV9 and TRBJ1-1, with 7 bases matching TRBD1. This CDR3 has 19 residues. CDR1 is SGDLS, CDR2 YYNGEE, per germline. Trimming removed 3 bases from V and 0 bases from J; junction bases left unmatched: 17. CDR3 coding DNA: TGTGCCAGCAGCGCCGGGACAGTAATTGGAGTCCCAATGAACACTGAAGCTTTCTTT. Its translation is CASSAGTVIGVPMNTEAFF.